The 27 T cell receptor beta chains presented below share a single source sample, sequenced in a study of blood T cell repertoires in COVID-19. Measured with immunoSEQ multiplex PCR; TCRdb has only the in-frame clones, and not every one. This table holds 150,000 to 200,000 clones, roughly 85% found once. The sample comprised peripheral blood. These receptors were obtained from a woman in her thirties with acute or convalescent COVID-19.

The gene calls are TRBV27 and TRBJ2-1; D is ambiguous. The V end lost 5 bases, the J end lost 0 bases, and 8 bases lay between the germline ends. In germline, CDR1 is MNHEY, CDR2 SMNVEV (reference sequence). CDR3 length: 14 residues. Here the CDR3 DNA reads TGTGCCAGCAGTCCCTCCAGCTCCTACAATGAGCAGTTCTTC. Translating gives CASSPSSSYNEQFF.

This clone was seen a single time. The V gene is TRBV19, the J gene TRBJ2-1; 9 bases are shared with TRBD2. The trim removed 8 bases at V and 0 bases at J, leaving 2 bases unmatched. This CDR3 spans 14 amino acids. From germline, CDR1 is LNHDA and CDR2 SQIVND (reference sequence). CDR3 sequence reads: CASRLAASYNEQFF. The CDR3 region has the DNA TGTGCCAGTCGACTAGCGGCCTCCTACAATGAGCAGTTCTTC.

The gene calls are TRBV7-3 and TRBJ1-1; no definite D call. Germline assignment: CDR1 SGHTA and CDR2 FQGTGA. CDR3 length: 11 residues. The germline V and J ends were trimmed by 4 bases and 10 bases, with 10 bases remaining between them. The CDR3 bases are TGTGCCAGCAGCTCCGGTCGAGGAGCTTTCTTT. Translated: CASSSGRGAFF.

This clone was counted a single time. This chain links TRBV5-1 with TRBJ2-1; weak D call: TRBD2 (7 bases). The V end was cut by 2 bases, the J end by 10 bases, with 19 bases between. Per the germline V gene, CDR1 is SGHRS and CDR2 is YFSETQ. The CDR3 extends over 15 amino acids. CDR3 sequence: CASSFSGGRLGEQFF. The CDR3 nucleotides read TGCGCCAGCAGCTTCTCCGGGGGGCGACTCGGGGAGCAGTTCTTC.

The J gene is TRBJ2-7, the V gene TRBV7-2, with 11 positions matching TRBD2. The CDR3 runs to 15 residues. CDR1 is SGHTA, CDR2 FQGNSA, per germline. V was pared by 1 base and J by 4 bases, with 3 bases of the junction left unmatched. In nucleotides, the CDR3 is TGTGCCAGCAGCTTAGGGCTAGCGGGAGGTTACGAGCAGTACTTC. Amino acids: CASSLGLAGGYEQYF.

The chain has TRBV3-1 (or the pseudogene TRBV3-2) and TRBJ1-1; D may be TRBD1 (6 bases). V lost 4 bases and J 5 bases, leaving 14 bases between the germline ends. The V gene's germline CDR1 is LGHDT and CDR2 YNNKEL (reference sequence). The CDR3 has 14 amino acids. The CDR3 DNA sequence: TGTGCCAGCAGCCGCCCAGGGGTAGGGACTGAAGCTTTCTTT. Protein product: CASSRPGVGTEAFF.

This chain connects TRBV29-1 to TRBJ2-7; 10 nucleotides align to TRBD2. The CDR3 consists of 12 residues. Germline loops: CDR1 SQVTM, CDR2 ANQGSEA. The V segment lost 5 bases and the J segment 2 bases; nucleotides outside the gene matches: 0. CDR3: CSVLAGAYEQYF. DNA for the CDR3: TGCAGCGTTCTAGCGGGGGCCTACGAGCAGTACTTC.

J is TRBJ1-6 and V is TRBV28, with 7 bases that match TRBD1. From germline, CDR1 is MDHEN and CDR2 SYDVKM. J was trimmed by 7 bases and V by 3 bases; bases with no gene match: 3. This CDR3 has 14 amino acids. The CDR3 coding sequence is TGTGCCAGCAGTTTGGGACAGAGGAATTCACCCCTCCACTTT. It specifies CASSLGQRNSPLHF.

The rearrangement joins TRBV10-2 to TRBJ2-1; 8 nucleotides align to TRBD2. The CDR3 is 14 residues long. Trimming cost V 6 bases and J 0 bases; bases outside gene matches: 1. Per germline, CDR1 WSHSY and CDR2 SAAADI. For the CDR3, the DNA is TGCGCCAGCAGAGGGACTAGCTCCTACAATGAGCAGTTCTTC. Translation gives CASRGTSSYNEQFF.

This chain connects TRBV7-9 to TRBJ2-3, with 13 bases that match TRBD2. The length of the CDR3 is 16 residues. Germline V gives CDR1 SEHNR, CDR2 FQNEAQ (reference sequence). The junction had 2 bases not matched to a gene; V was cut back by 3 bases and J by 2 bases. CDR3 in amino acids: CASSLGTSGTTDTQYF. CDR3 bases: TGTGCCAGCAGCTTGGGGACTAGCGGGACCACAGATACGCAGTATTTT.

This chain links TRBV4-3 with TRBJ1-1, with D perhaps TRBD1 (5 bases). Germline lookup yields CDR1 LGHNA and CDR2 YSLEER. V lost 0 bases, J lost 1 base, and 6 bases lay in between. The CDR3 is made up of 14 amino acids. The CDR3 loop is CASSQEGGNTEAFF. The CDR3 DNA sequence: TGCGCCAGCAGCCAAGAGGGGGGGAACACTGAAGCTTTCTTT.

This rearrangement joins TRBV29-1 to TRBJ2-7; 9 bases are shared with TRBD2. The CDR3 runs 13 residues. Germline loops: CDR1 SQVTM, CDR2 ANQGSEA. V lost 4 bases to trimming and J lost 7 bases; unmatched junction nucleotides: 8. DNA of the CDR3: TGCAGCGTTGGGGCCGCGGGAGGGACGGAGCAGTACTTC. Amino acid sequence: CSVGAAGGTEQYF.

This chain uses TRBV15 with TRBJ1-6; D remains ambiguous. From germline, CDR1 is LNHNV and CDR2 YYDKDF (reference sequence). CDR3 length: 14 residues. Trimming removed 3 bases from V and 7 bases from J, with 10 bases in between. In DNA, the CDR3 is TGTGCCACCAGCAGGGAGACGGGGAATTCACCCCTCCACTTT. Its translation is CATSRETGNSPLHF.

This clone occurred once. The genes are TRBV11-2 and TRBJ1-1; D perhaps matches TRBD1 (5 bases). Germline V gene sequence: CDR1 SGHAT, CDR2 FQNNGV. With 6 bases removed from V and 8 bases from J, the gap between germline ends came to 22 bases. This CDR3 has 15 residues. The CDR3 DNA reads TGTGCCAGCAGAATACTATGGGGGGGTAGTGGGGAAGCTTTCTTT. Amino acids: CASRILWGGSGEAFF.

The chain joins TRBV27 to TRBJ2-2; possibly TRBD2 for D (6 bases). Trimming took off 5 bases at V and 9 bases at J, with 10 bases between the two ends. The CDR3 totals 12 residues. Germline CDR1 MNHEY, CDR2 SMNVEV (reference sequence). The CDR3 region is CASSPGGRELFF. The CDR3 region has the DNA TGTGCCAGCAGTCCTGGCGGGAGGGAGCTGTTTTTT.

The genes are TRBV7-2 and TRBJ2-2; D is possibly TRBD2 (5 bases). The CDR3 is 18 amino acids. Trimming pared 4 bases from V and 0 bases from J, leaving 18 bases between. The germline V gene has CDR1 SGHTA and CDR2 FQGNSA. CDR3 sequence reads: CASSSIIGLAANTGELFF. CDR3 nucleotide sequence: TGTGCCAGCAGCTCGATAATCGGGCTAGCAGCGAACACCGGGGAGCTGTTTTTT.

A single count supports this clone. The chain joins TRBV13 to TRBJ1-2; possibly TRBD1 for D (5 bases). From germline, CDR1 is PRHDT and CDR2 FYEKMQ (reference sequence). The CDR3 runs to 15 residues. V gave up 5 bases and J gave up 5 bases, with 18 bases separating them. CDR3 nucleotide sequence: TGTGCCAGCAGCACCCACCAACGGGGGATATATGGCTACACCTTC. Amino acid sequence: CASSTHQRGIYGYTF.

The rearrangement links TRBV9 to TRBJ2-7, with D possibly TRBD1 on 6 matching bases. The CDR3 extends over 14 amino acids. The V end was cut by 0 bases, the J end by 4 bases, with 11 bases between. The germline CDR1 and CDR2 sequences are SGDLS and YYNGEE. The CDR3 DNA is TGTGCCAGCAGCGTAGGGGGGCAGGTTTACGAGCAGTACTTC. This gives the protein CASSVGGQVYEQYF.

The chain carries TRBV27 and TRBJ1-2; 7 nucleotides match TRBD1. Germline trimming cut 3 bases from V and 1 base from J; bases unmatched to any gene: 8. The CDR3 contains 16 residues. Per the germline V gene, CDR1 is MNHEY and CDR2 is SMNVEV (reference sequence). The CDR3 region has the DNA TGTGCCAGCAGTTTTGCGGGGACAGCTAATAACTATGGCTACACCTTC. Residues: CASSFAGTANNYGYTF.

This clone was seen a few times. The genes are TRBV2 and TRBJ1-2, with TRBD1 matching over 8 bases. Losses at the gene ends were 6 bases for V and 4 bases for J; bases not matched to a gene: 10. CDR1 and CDR2 (germline): SNHLY, FYNNEI. The CDR3 spans 15 residues. The CDR3 coding sequence is TGTGCCAGCAGCCCCAGGATGCAGGGGGCCTATGGCTACACCTTC. Protein: CASSPRMQGAYGYTF.

This rearrangement joins TRBV6-5 to TRBJ2-7, with 8 bases fitting TRBD1. The length of the CDR3 is 12 residues. Germline lookup yields CDR1 MNHEY and CDR2 SVGAGI. V gave up 8 bases and J gave up 7 bases; unmatched junction bases: 7. The CDR3 loop reads CASGGQVGEQYF. CDR3 sequence (DNA): TGTGCCAGCGGGGGACAGGTGGGAGAGCAGTACTTC.

This sequence joins TRBV28 and TRBJ2-1, with 14 bases identical to TRBD2. CDR3 length: 18 amino acids. The junction had 12 bases not matched to a gene; V was cut back by 6 bases and J by 5 bases. Germline CDR1 is MDHEN and CDR2 is SYDVKM. The CDR3 DNA is TGTGCCAGCAGCTCCGGGACTAGCGGGAGTCATGTAGACAATGAGCAGTTCTTC. This codes for CASSSGTSGSHVDNEQFF.

The rearrangement joins TRBV6-2 or TRBV6-3 to TRBJ2-3, with TRBD1 as a possible D gene (6 bases). This CDR3 comprises 14 residues. With 4 bases removed from V and 4 bases from J, the gap between germline ends came to 12 bases. In germline, CDR1 is MNHEY, CDR2 SVGEGT. In nucleotides, the CDR3 is TGTGCCAGCAGTTTGTTCAGGGGTGCAGATACGCAGTATTTT. This codes for CASSLFRGADTQYF.

This clone occurred a few times. This chain connects TRBV5-1 to TRBJ2-3; a weak D match, TRBD2 (6 bases). The CDR3 covers 16 residues. Germline V gene data show CDR1 as SGHRS and CDR2 as YFSETQ. V lost 4 bases and J lost 0, with 15 bases in between. This CDR3 reads CASSRSGVRSTDTQYF. In DNA form, the CDR3 reads TGCGCCAGCAGCCGGTCGGGGGTTCGGAGCACAGATACGCAGTATTTT.

The J gene is TRBJ1-2, the V gene TRBV12-2; the D call TRBD1 from the table was never checked on the DNA. TRBV12-2 is recorded as a pseudogene. This CDR3 contains 16 residues. DNA for the CDR3: TGTGCAAGTCGCTTAGCTCGCCCCAGGGGATTCGATGGCTACACCTTC. It yields the protein CASRLARPRGFDGYTF.

The chain carries TRBV5-1 and TRBJ1-6, with 8 bases lining up with TRBD1. Germline trimming cut 1 base from V and 6 bases from J; bases unmatched to any gene: 6. The CDR3 contains 16 residues. CDR1 is SGHRS, CDR2 YFSETQ, per germline. This CDR3 reads CASSLTGTGINSPLHF. In nucleotides, the CDR3 is TGCGCCAGCAGCTTGACTGGGACAGGCATTAATTCACCCCTCCACTTT.

The chain's CDR3 is CASSFSGGVIETQYF. The CDR3 DNA reads TGTGCCAGCAGTTTCTCTGGGGGCGTTATAGAGACCCAGTACTTC. The chain is built from TRBV28 and TRBJ2-5; tentatively, D is TRBD1 (6 bases). The CDR3 consists of 15 residues. Per germline, CDR1 MDHEN and CDR2 SYDVKM. V was pared by 3 bases and J by 4 bases, with 15 bases between.